This T cell receptor beta chain emerged from a study of shared clonotypes between healthy human individuals. The study, taken as a whole, reports: Larger richness was generally estimated for naive than memory subsets.

Turning to this clone: As yet, its antigen is unknown.

As defined, naive CD8 cells were CD45RO-negative and positively selected for CCR7, with terminally differentiated effector memory CD45RA+ cells excluded. The table came from immunoSEQ multiplex PCR; TCRdb's copy has only in-frame clones and leaves some out. The table lists about 2.2 million clones, just under 95% of them singletons. V lost 0 bases and J 6 bases, leaving 8 bases between the germline ends. The CDR3 has 13 residues. The germline V gene has CDR1 SGDLS and CDR2 YYNGEE. The origin of this receptor is a young man in good health. Some clones in this sample may be carry-over from other donors' samples. The V call is TRBV9, the J call TRBJ2-3; D unclear. Sequencing was performed on naive CD8+ T cells from PBMCs. Here the CDR3 reads CASSVVYWDTQYF. The DNA of the CDR3 is TGTGCCAGCAGCGTAGTCTATTGGGATACGCAGTATTTT.